Each of the 26 T cell receptor beta chains below was sequenced from the same sample in a study of regulatory T cells in long-lasting Graves disease (dated by TCRdb to about 2021). The library came from multiplex PCR. The instrument was an Illumina HiSeq 4000. iRepertoire HTBI primers and Arm-PCR amplification of CDR3 regions were used to construct TCR beta libraries. TCRdb applied fastp at Q25 and MiXCR to the public reads, then kept only in-frame beta chains. Identical CDR3 protein sequences are pooled into one entry, listed with their most common genes and DNA. The sample table holds some 340,000 distinct CDR3 sequences, of which about 11% were seen once. Of the sample, 18% falls within the top ten clones. The sample's time point label, in plain terms: newly diagnosed GD, antithyroid drugs for less than 3 months. RNA was extracted from PBMCs in TRIzol for both TCR sequencing and RNA sequencing. Separately, the same data were catalogued under a study of T cells in Graves' hyperthyroidism and ophthalmopathy.

Sequencing was performed on peripheral blood mononuclear cells (PBMCs), taken at new diagnosis, from a patient treated with antithyroid drugs. These receptors originate from a woman aged 18-29 years with Graves disease. Donor details come from another sample of the same person, matched by shared clones.

This clonotype was counted at least ten times. The chain uses TRBV20-1 and TRBJ1-1; tentative D call: TRBD1 (5 bases). This CDR3 is built from 16 residues. CDR1 is DFQATT and CDR2 is SNEGSKA in the germline V gene (reference sequence). Trimming took off 0 bases at V and 3 bases at J, with 17 bases between the two ends. The CDR3 DNA follows: TGCAGTGCTAGAGATTTAAGCCAGGGCCTCTACACTGAAGCTTTCTTT. Protein product: CSARDLSQGLYTEAFF.

With regard to this clonotype: Just one base apart from a much larger clone, this may be a read error. The chain has TRBV6-1 and TRBJ2-7; D gene uncertain. The CDR3 runs to 11 residues. The ends were cut back, 3 bases at V and 4 bases at J, with 4 bases in the middle. The germline CDR1 and CDR2 sequences are MNHNS and SASEGT. The DNA of the CDR3 is TGTGCCAGCAGTGACGGTTACGAGCAGTACTTC. It specifies CASSDGYEQYF.

This clonotype has a count of ten or more. In nucleotides, the CDR3 is TGTGCCAGCAGTTTAAAAGACTTCGGACAGCCCCAGCATTTT. Protein product: CASSLKDFGQPQHF. The chain links TRBV12-3 or TRBV12-4 to TRBJ1-5; D unresolved. With 2 bases removed from V and 7 bases from J, the gap between germline ends came to 12 bases. CDR3 length equals 14 residues.

This clonotype showed up many times. The rearrangement links TRBV28 to TRBJ1-2; 7 bases line up with TRBD1. Looked up from germline, CDR1 is MDHEN and CDR2 is SYDVKM. This CDR3 contains 16 residues. V shed 4 bases and J 8 bases; nucleotides not matched to a gene: 16. The CDR3 DNA follows: TGTGCCAGCAGTTCGGGACAGCCGACCAGTGGCATAGGCTACACCTTC. Translating it yields CASSSGQPTSGIGYTF.

This clonotype showed up many times. V is TRBV28 and J is TRBJ2-4; 11 positions match TRBD1. CDR1 MDHEN and CDR2 SYDVKM come from the germline V gene. The trim removed 11 bases at V and 6 bases at J, leaving 3 bases unmatched. The CDR3 consists of 12 residues. DNA for the CDR3: TGTGCCGGGGGGACAGGGGGAAACATTCAGTACTTC. Its protein is CAGGTGGNIQYF.

In this sample, this clonotype turned up many times. This chain links TRBV28 with TRBJ2-7; D perhaps matches TRBD1 (6 bases). Trimming removed 4 bases from V and 2 bases from J, with 12 bases in between. Germline CDR1 and CDR2: MDHEN and SYDVKM. The CDR3 sequence is 14 residues long. In nucleotides, the CDR3 is TGTGCCAGCAGTTCGGAAGGGGGACCCTACGAGCAGTACTTC. Amino acid sequence: CASSSEGGPYEQYF.

The sample holds many counts of this clonotype. This rearrangement joins TRBV4-2 to TRBJ2-7; TRBD1 or TRBD2 may be the D gene (5 bases each). This CDR3 spans 14 amino acids. CDR1 LGHNA and CDR2 YNFKEQ come from the germline V gene. Trimming left V 9 bases short and J 4 bases short, with 19 bases between. CDR3 residues: CARGTASLIYEQYV. CDR3 in DNA: TGTGCCAGAGGGACGGCGTCTTTAATATACGAGCAGTACGTC.

This clonotype showed up many times. V is TRBV12-3 or TRBV12-4 and J is TRBJ1-6, with a tentative D call TRBD1 (6 bases). The CDR3 is 16 amino acids. Trimming removed 5 bases from V and 6 bases from J, with 17 bases in between. The CDR3 loop reads CASSPLPDRINSPLHF. CDR3 in DNA: TGTGCCAGCAGTCCCCTCCCCGACAGGATTAATTCACCCCTCCACTTT.

This clonotype was picked up a small number of times. J is TRBJ1-1 and V is TRBV28, with 8 bases matching TRBD1. This CDR3 comprises 17 residues. The ends lost 0 bases at V and 2 bases at J; junction bases unmatched: 8. Germline CDR1 MDHEN, CDR2 SYDVKM. In DNA, the CDR3 is TGTGCCAGCAGTTTATGGTTGGGACAGGCCCAAAACACTGAAGCTTTCTTT. Translation gives CASSLWLGQAQNTEAFF.

This clonotype was observed at least ten times. The V gene is TRBV2, the J gene TRBJ1-2; unclear D gene. V was trimmed by 2 bases and J by 4 bases, leaving 14 bases between them. The CDR3 has 15 residues. Germline V gives CDR1 SNHLY, CDR2 FYNNEI. The CDR3 nucleotides read TGTGCCAGCAGTGAAATAGTTGAGGGCTTCTATGGCTACACCTTC. Encoded protein: CASSEIVEGFYGYTF.

In its sample, this clonotype was seen many times. The chain employs TRBV25-1 and TRBJ2-4, with 9 bases lining up with TRBD2. Looked up from germline, CDR1 is MGHDK and CDR2 is SYGVNS. The J segment lost 13 bases and the V segment lost 1 base, leaving 5 bases of the junction unmatched. The CDR3 spans 13 residues. The CDR3 DNA reads TGTGCCAGCAGTGAATCGACTAGCGGCGGGCAGTACTTC. This sequence encodes CASSESTSGGQYF.

The chain recombines TRBV7-2 with TRBJ2-7; TRBD1 or TRBD2 may be the D gene (5 bases each). Germline CDR1 and CDR2: SGHTA and FQGNSA. The CDR3 runs to 15 residues. Trimming took off 5 bases at V and 2 bases at J, with 16 bases between the two ends. CDR3 bases: TGTGCCAGCAGCCCCTGGGGGACCAGGGCCTACGAGCAGTACTTC. It specifies CASSPWGTRAYEQYF.

This chain connects TRBV7-9 to TRBJ1-2; TRBD1 matches 9 bases. Losses at the gene ends were 8 bases for V and 4 bases for J; bases not matched to a gene: 11. Germline CDR1 SEHNR, CDR2 FQNEAQ (reference sequence). The CDR3 covers 15 residues. CDR3 nucleotide sequence: TGTGCCAGCGCAGGCCTGGACAGGGGCCCCTATGGCTACACCTTC. As protein: CASAGLDRGPYGYTF.

Only a few counts were recorded for this clonotype. This rearrangement joins TRBV7-3 to TRBJ2-1; 9 nucleotides line up with TRBD2. The germline V gene has CDR1 SGHTA and CDR2 FQGTGA. With V trimmed by 5 bases and J by 10 bases, 9 bases remained unmatched. The CDR3 spans 14 residues. The CDR3 coding sequence is TGTGCCAGCAGCGATAGCGGGAGAGATCCGGAGCAGTTCTTC. Translated: CASSDSGRDPEQFF.

This clonotype has more than one count but fewer than ten. An end of the junction does not agree with germline; a read error may underlie this. V is TRBV12-3 or TRBV12-4 and J is TRBJ2-5, with 7 nucleotides matching TRBD1. The CDR3 extends over 14 amino acids. Written as DNA, the CDR3 is TGTGCCAGCAGTTTAGTAGGGCAGGGGGAGATCCAGTACTTC. Protein product: CASSLVGQGEIQYF.

Many counts were recorded for this clonotype. V and J are TRBV12-3 or TRBV12-4 and TRBJ2-5; D might be TRBD2 (6 bases). V lost 3 bases and J 4 bases, leaving 27 bases between the germline ends. CDR3 length: 19 amino acids. This chain's CDR3 is CASSFPRVLPGTLLETQYF. The DNA of the CDR3 is TGTGCCAGCAGTTTTCCGCGGGTTTTACCGGGGACTCTTTTAGAGACCCAGTACTTC.

This clonotype has a count of ten or more. The chain's CDR3 is CSARSTSAGRAYYGYTF. The CDR3 DNA is TGCAGTGCTAGATCTACATCGGCAGGGCGGGCGTACTATGGCTACACCTTC. The V gene is TRBV20-1, the J gene TRBJ1-2, with D possibly TRBD1 on 5 matching bases. Trimming left V 2 bases short and J 3 bases short, with 22 bases between. CDR1 DFQATT and CDR2 SNEGSKA come from the germline V gene (reference sequence). The CDR3 length is 17 residues.

This clonotype was seen at least ten times. This chain uses TRBV9 with TRBJ1-4; D not resolved. This CDR3 contains 14 residues. V dropped 1 base and J dropped 7 bases, with 11 bases sitting between them. Germline CDR1 is SGDLS and CDR2 is YYNGEE. The CDR3 loop is CASSVFSGGEKLFF. The CDR3 nucleotides are TGTGCCAGCAGCGTATTTTCCGGAGGTGAAAAACTGTTTTTT.

This chain links TRBV19 with TRBJ1-5; a weak D match, TRBD1 (6 bases). The germline V and J ends were trimmed by 7 bases and 3 bases, with 10 bases remaining between them. The length of the CDR3 is 13 residues. Germline-derived CDR1 and CDR2 are LNHDA and SQIVND (reference sequence). The CDR3 loop is CASTDRFNQPQHF. The CDR3 DNA reads TGTGCCAGTACTGACAGGTTCAATCAGCCCCAGCATTTT.

This clonotype occurred many times. The V gene is TRBV7-8, the J gene TRBJ2-3; no clear D gene. The germline CDR1 and CDR2 sequences are SGHVS and FQNEAQ. There are 15 residues in the CDR3. V lost 3 bases and J lost 2, with 12 bases in between. The CDR3 sequence is CASSFLNRDTDTQYF. Here the CDR3 DNA reads TGTGCCAGCAGCTTCTTGAACAGAGACACAGATACGCAGTATTTT.

This clonotype was detected many times. The chain uses TRBV2 and TRBJ1-2; 8 bases are a match to TRBD1. Unmatched junction bases numbered 5, after V lost 4 bases and J lost 7 bases. CDR1 and CDR2 from the germline V gene are SNHLY and FYNNEI. The CDR3 is 13 residues long. The CDR3 loop is CASSADRAFGYTF. CDR3 DNA: TGTGCCAGCAGTGCGGACAGGGCTTTTGGCTACACCTTC.

In its sample, this clonotype was seen many times. The chain couples TRBV27 to TRBJ1-2; 8 bases align to TRBD1. CDR1 is MNHEY, CDR2 SMNVEV, per germline (reference sequence). V trimming: 7 bases; J trimming: 4 bases; junction bases outside the gene matches: 8. The CDR3 extends over 14 amino acids. The CDR3, as DNA: TGTGCCAGCAAGAGGACAGGGCAATCCTATGGCTACACCTTC. This encodes CASKRTGQSYGYTF.

The chain joins TRBV12-3 or TRBV12-4 to TRBJ1-2; D may be TRBD1 (6 bases). This CDR3 is built from 11 residues. The V and J ends lost 8 bases and 5 bases respectively, with 9 bases between them. This CDR3 is CASCQGYGYTF. The CDR3 region has the DNA TGTGCCAGCTGCCAGGGGTATGGCTACACCTTC.

This clonotype was seen many times. The CDR3 loop is CASSLVGGRTGYEQYF. In nucleotides, the CDR3 is TGTGCCAGCAGCTTAGTGGGGGGGCGCACAGGATACGAGCAGTACTTC. The chain uses TRBV7-9 and TRBJ2-7; a weak D match, TRBD2 (7 bases). CDR1 SEHNR and CDR2 FQNEAQ come from the germline V gene (reference sequence). This CDR3 contains 16 residues. The germline V and J ends were trimmed by 1 base and 4 bases, with 17 bases remaining between them.

The chain recombines TRBV7-2 with TRBJ1-6, with D unclear. V lost 1 base and J 7 bases, leaving 5 bases between the germline ends. The germline CDR1 and CDR2 sequences are SGHTA and FQGNSA. The CDR3 is made up of 13 amino acids. CDR3 protein: CASSLGANSPLHF. In nucleotides, the CDR3 is TGTGCCAGCAGCTTAGGCGCAAATTCACCCCTCCACTTT. The full variable domain, with the rest looked up from reference TRBV7-2 and TRBJ1-6, is GAGVSQSPSNKVTEKGKDVELRCDPISGHTALYWYRQSLGQGLEFLIYFQGNSAPDKSGLPSDRFSAERTGGSVSTLTIQRTQQEDSAVYLCASSLGANSPLHFGNGTRLTVT.

The chain uses TRBV12-3 or TRBV12-4 and TRBJ2-7, with D possibly being TRBD1 or TRBD2 (5 bases each). The CDR3 is 13 amino acids. Trimming stripped 4 bases from V and 6 bases from J, with 13 bases between. Written as DNA, the CDR3 is TGTGCCAGCAGTTCAGGTGGGGACCTCGAGCAGTACTTC. Residues: CASSSGGDLEQYF.